One and the same sample provided the 8 T cell receptor beta chains below, sequenced in a study of T cells in Graves' hyperthyroidism and ophthalmopathy. RNA transcripts were the template for amplifying TCR beta CDR3 regions. First-round RT-PCR with HTBI primers amplified the TCR CDR3 region. In TCRdb, the multiplex PCR reads were re-called with MiXCR into one record per CDR3 protein. The sample has about 520,000 distinct CDR3 sequences; 20% to 25% are singletons. Material: blood. The receptor source for this set is a man between 18 and 29 years old with Graves' hyperthyroidism.

This clonotype was detected many times. Because the CDR3 is missing its conserved closing phenylalanine or tryptophan, this is likely a read error. The chain links TRBV12-3 or TRBV12-4 to TRBJ2-7; D is perhaps TRBD1 (5 bases). The CDR3 is 16 amino acids. V dropped 1 base and J dropped 6 bases, with 19 bases sitting between them. Here the CDR3 DNA reads TGTGCCAGCAGTTTAGTGATAGGCAGGGCAGACGGCGAGCAGTACCTC. It translates to CASSLVIGRADGEQYL.

CDR3 DNA sequence: TGTGCCAGCAGCTGGGGCTACAGCGGGATCAATGAGCAGTTCTTC. Translating it yields CASSWGYSGINEQFF. The V and J genes are TRBV28 and TRBJ2-1; TRBD2 matches at 7 bases. V gave up 6 bases and J gave up 6 bases; unmatched junction bases: 11. This CDR3 is built from 15 residues. Per the germline V gene, CDR1 is MDHEN and CDR2 is SYDVKM. Full variable domain (outside the CDR3, taken from reference TRBV28 and TRBJ2-1): DVKVTQSSRYLVKRTGEKVFLECVQDMDHENMFWYRQDPGLGLRLIYFSYDVKMKEKGDIPEGYSVSREKKERFSLILESASTNQTSMYLCASSWGYSGINEQFFGPGTRLTVL.

This clonotype was detected many times. The chain joins TRBV5-5 to TRBJ1-2; D is perhaps TRBD1 (5 bases). Germline CDR1 reads SGHKS; CDR2 reads YYEKEE (reference sequence). V lost 3 bases and J 2 bases, leaving 11 bases between the germline ends. This CDR3 comprises 14 residues. CDR3 sequence: CASSSGTGNYGYTF. CDR3 nucleotide sequence: TGTGCCAGCAGCTCGGGGACGGGGAACTATGGCTACACCTTC.

At least ten counts were recorded for this clonotype. The chain combines TRBV6-5 with TRBJ1-6; D remains unclear. CDR3 length equals 13 residues. V lost 0 bases and J 7 bases, leaving 4 bases between the germline ends. CDR1 is MNHEY and CDR2 is SVGAGI in the germline V gene. The CDR3 loop is CASSYSINSPLHF. The CDR3 bases are TGTGCCAGCAGTTACTCGATCAATTCACCCCTCCACTTT.

This clonotype was counted ten times or more. The V and J genes are TRBV19 and TRBJ1-1; D is undetermined. The CDR3 contains 15 residues. Per germline, CDR1 LNHDA and CDR2 SQIVND (reference sequence). Trimming shortened V by 6 bases and J by 1 base, and 15 bases separated the two germline ends. This CDR3 is CASSSPPRTNTEAFF. As DNA, the CDR3 is TGTGCCAGTAGCTCTCCCCCTAGGACGAACACTGAAGCTTTCTTT.

The chain joins TRBV3-1 to TRBJ1-6, with D unclear. Looked up from germline, CDR1 is LGHDT and CDR2 is YNNKEL (reference sequence). The V and J ends lost 0 bases and 9 bases respectively, with 9 bases between them. CDR3 length equals 14 residues. The CDR3 DNA follows: TGTGCCAGCAGCCAAGATCTGGGGATTTCACCCCTCCACTTT. Translation gives CASSQDLGISPLHF.

There are many counts of this clonotype. At one of its ends the junction is not consistent with the germline gene, which may arise from a read error. This chain uses TRBV6-2 or TRBV6-3 with TRBJ2-7, with a tentative D call TRBD1 (6 bases). This CDR3 has 12 amino acids. Germline V gene data show CDR1 as MNHEY and CDR2 as SVGEGT. CDR3: CASRRDTYKQYF. DNA of the CDR3: TGTGCCAGCAGACGGGACACCTACAAGCAGTACTTC.

This clonotype has ten or more counts. The chain employs TRBV12-5 and TRBJ2-5, with D unclear. Germline loops: CDR1 LGHNT, CDR2 FRNRAP. V lost 5 bases and J lost 5, with 9 bases in between. The length of the CDR3 is 12 residues. The CDR3 DNA follows: TGTGCTAGTGGTGTCCTATGGGAGACCCAGTACTTC. It specifies CASGVLWETQYF.